What follows are 15 T cell receptor beta chains derived from one specimen sequenced in a study of cytomegalovirus exposure and HLA in healthy donors. The PCR employed 60 Vbeta primers together with 13 Jbeta primers. TCRdb keeps only in-frame clones here, not all; method: immunoSEQ multiplex PCR. The data hold about 200,000 clones, with about 88% observed a single time. Sequencing used PBMCs. These TCRs come from a young woman in good health and CMV-seronegative.

The J gene is TRBJ1-5, the V gene TRBV4-1; weak D call: TRBD1 (6 bases). The V end lost 4 bases, the J end lost 6 bases, and 16 bases lay between the germline ends. CDR3 length: 15 amino acids. Germline loops: CDR1 MGHRA, CDR2 YSYEKL. The CDR3 sequence: CASSRDARDIQPQHF. Here the CDR3 DNA reads TGCGCCAGCAGCCGAGACGCCCGGGACATTCAGCCCCAGCATTTT.

This chain links TRBV6-1 with TRBJ1-1; 8 nucleotides line up with TRBD1. CDR3 size: 13 residues. Trimming cost V 4 bases and J 7 bases; bases outside gene matches: 5. Germline loops: CDR1 MNHNS, CDR2 SASEGT. CDR3 nucleotide sequence: TGTGCCAGCAGTGTGGGACAGGTCGTTGAAGCTTTCTTT. This sequence encodes CASSVGQVVEAFF.

CDR3 DNA: TGTGCCAGCAACGACAGGGGCTACGAGCAGTACTTC. This gives the protein CASNDRGYEQYF. The rearrangement joins TRBV7-8 to TRBJ2-7, with 8 nucleotides matching TRBD1. J gave up 3 bases and V 7 bases, and 2 bases lay outside the gene matches. CDR1 SGHVS and CDR2 FQNEAQ come from the germline V gene. The CDR3 spans 12 residues.

This clone is a singleton in its sample. The genes are TRBV9 and TRBJ2-7, with 10 bases fitting TRBD2. V lost 3 bases, J lost 4 bases, and 7 bases stayed unmatched. The germline gives CDR1 SGDLS, CDR2 YYNGEE. The CDR3 length is 15 residues. CDR3 region: CASSEGLAGVYEQYF. The CDR3 region has the DNA TGTGCCAGCAGCGAGGGGCTAGCGGGAGTTTACGAGCAGTACTTC.

The chain recombines TRBV7-9 with TRBJ2-5; 8 nucleotides align to TRBD1. The CDR3 runs 14 residues. The germline V gene has CDR1 SEHNR and CDR2 FQNEAQ (reference sequence). V was pared by 5 bases and J by 4 bases, with 6 bases of the junction left unmatched. This CDR3 reads CASSTGQGGETQYF. The CDR3 coding sequence is TGTGCCAGCAGCACCGGACAGGGAGGAGAGACCCAGTACTTC.

The genes are TRBV4-2 and TRBJ2-5, with 9 bases identical to TRBD2. This CDR3 has 16 amino acids. The V and J ends lost 0 bases and 3 bases, in that order; junction bases with no gene match: 5. Germline CDR1 and CDR2: LGHNA and YNFKEQ. CDR3 residues: CASSQDLAGMEETQYF. In DNA form, the CDR3 reads TGTGCCAGCAGCCAAGATCTAGCGGGAATGGAAGAGACCCAGTACTTC.

This clone was recorded a few times. This chain joins TRBV5-6 and TRBJ1-4, with 11 nucleotides matching TRBD1. Germline-derived CDR1 and CDR2 are SGHDT and YYEEEE. V gave up 4 bases and J gave up 7 bases; unmatched junction bases: 12. CDR3 length: 17 amino acids. The CDR3 coding sequence is TGTGCCAGCAGCCAAGGACAGGGGGCCACTCGGGGTGAAAAACTGTTTTTT. As protein: CASSQGQGATRGEKLFF. Using reference TRBV5-6 and TRBJ1-4 for the parts outside the CDR3, the full variable domain is DAGVTQSPTHLIKTRGQQVTLRCSPKSGHDTVSWYQQALGQGPQFIFQYYEEEERQRGNFPDRFSGHQFPNYSSELNVNALLLGDSALYLCASSQGQGATRGEKLFFGSGTQLSVL.

The genes are TRBV5-1 and TRBJ2-1; 13 nucleotides line up with TRBD2. J lost 9 bases, V lost 3 bases, and 12 bases had no gene match. CDR1 SGHRS and CDR2 YFSETQ come from the germline V gene. The CDR3 runs 17 residues. CDR3 sequence reads: CASSYLGRTSGRGEQFF. The CDR3 nucleotides read TGCGCCAGCAGCTACCTAGGGAGGACTAGCGGGAGAGGTGAGCAGTTCTTC.

The chain employs TRBV6-6 and TRBJ1-2, with D perhaps TRBD1 (5 bases). CDR3 size: 12 residues. With 2 bases removed from V and 8 bases from J, the gap between germline ends came to 9 bases. Germline assignment: CDR1 MNHNY and CDR2 SVGAGI (reference sequence). CDR3: CASSYGGEGYTF. The CDR3 nucleotides are TGTGCCAGCAGTTACGGGGGGGAGGGCTACACCTTC.

This chain uses TRBV25-1 with TRBJ2-2; tentative D call: TRBD1 (6 bases). The V gene lost 8 bases and the J gene lost 2 bases, with 12 bases spanning the gap. CDR3 length: 14 residues. Germline assignment: CDR1 MGHDK and CDR2 SYGVNS. The DNA for the CDR3 is TGTGCCAGCGGGGGACATTTTAACACCGGGGAGCTGTTTTTT. It is translated as CASGGHFNTGELFF.

The chain uses TRBV5-6 and TRBJ2-2; 9 nucleotides align to TRBD2. The V gene's germline CDR1 is SGHDT and CDR2 YYEEEE. This CDR3 is built from 19 residues. The J segment lost 2 bases and the V segment lost 4 bases, leaving 15 bases of the junction unmatched. The CDR3 loop is CASSRFGVGLASNTGELFF. The CDR3 nucleotides are TGTGCCAGCAGCCGGTTCGGGGTCGGACTAGCGAGCAACACCGGGGAGCTGTTTTTT.

V is TRBV7-9 and J is TRBJ1-1; D not resolved. Germline V gene sequence: CDR1 SEHNR, CDR2 FQNEAQ (reference sequence). The CDR3 has 15 residues. The V gene lost 0 bases and the J gene lost 1 base, with 9 bases spanning the gap. The CDR3 is CASSLAGRSNTEAFF. CDR3 bases: TGTGCCAGCAGCTTAGCGGGCAGATCGAACACTGAAGCTTTCTTT.

This sequence joins TRBV6-5 and TRBJ2-1; the match to TRBD1 covers 9 bases. V was clipped by 7 bases and J by 9 bases; unmatched bases: 4. CDR3 length: 12 residues. The V gene's germline CDR1 is MNHEY and CDR2 SVGAGI. CDR3 residues: CASMGQGGEQFF. CDR3 bases: TGTGCCAGCATGGGACAGGGAGGTGAGCAGTTCTTC.

V and J are TRBV6-1 and TRBJ2-7, with D perhaps matching TRBD2 (7 bases). This CDR3 has 15 amino acids. Germline V CDR1 and CDR2: MNHNS, SASEGT. V lost 6 bases to trimming and J lost 3 bases, with 18 bases between them. This chain's CDR3 is CASSGSSGGSYEQYF. CDR3 sequence (DNA): TGTGCCAGCAGCGGATCCTCGGGGGGCAGCTACGAGCAGTACTTC.

As for this clone: The same CDR3 can be traced to other DNA sequences in this sample. The V call is TRBV9, the J call TRBJ1-3; weak D call: TRBD1 (6 bases). The CDR3 sequence is 14 residues long. V was shortened by 2 bases and J by 4 bases, with 10 bases between the two germline ends. Germline lookup yields CDR1 SGDLS and CDR2 YYNGEE. The CDR3 DNA reads TGTGCCAGCAGCGTTCAGGGGAGCGGAAACACCATATATTTT. This translates into CASSVQGSGNTIYF.